This T cell receptor (beta chain) was captured by sequencing in a study of blood T cells in healthy people across ages. A sample-barcoded 5' primer and a J-beta primer mix were used in a second PCR of roughly 7 to 11 cycles. Through a template-switch adaptor with 12 random nucleotides, each cDNA molecule received a tag. From the 5' RACE reads, TCRdb called clonotypes with MiXCR, one entry per CDR3 protein. The sample carries 1.5 million to 2 million distinct CDR3 sequences, about 32% recorded once. Trimming shortened V by 2 bases and J by 2 bases, and 7 bases separated the two germline ends. CDR3 length equals 14 residues. Germline loops: CDR1 ENHRY, CDR2 SYGVKD.

Specimen: blood. The rearrangement links TRBV10-3 to TRBJ1-5; the D is unclear. The TCR originated in a woman in her twenties or thirties in good health. The CDR3 reads CAISEGIGNQPQHF. CDR3 DNA: TGTGCCATCAGTGAGGGGATTGGCAATCAGCCCCAGCATTTT.